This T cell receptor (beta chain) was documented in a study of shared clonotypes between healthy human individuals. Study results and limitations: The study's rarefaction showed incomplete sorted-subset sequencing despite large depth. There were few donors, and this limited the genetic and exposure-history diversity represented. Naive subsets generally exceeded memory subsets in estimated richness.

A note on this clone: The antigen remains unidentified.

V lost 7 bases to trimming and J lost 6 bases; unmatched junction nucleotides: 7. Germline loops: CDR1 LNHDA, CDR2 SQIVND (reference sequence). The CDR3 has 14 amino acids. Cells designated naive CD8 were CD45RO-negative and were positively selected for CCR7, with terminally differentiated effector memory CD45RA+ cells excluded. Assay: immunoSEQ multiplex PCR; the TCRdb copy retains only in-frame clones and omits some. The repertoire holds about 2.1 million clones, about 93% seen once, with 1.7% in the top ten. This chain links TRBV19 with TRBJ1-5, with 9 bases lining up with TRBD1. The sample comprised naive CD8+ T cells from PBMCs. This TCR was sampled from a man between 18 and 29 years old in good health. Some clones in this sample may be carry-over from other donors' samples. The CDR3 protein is CASMPGTGSQPQHF. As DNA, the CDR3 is TGTGCCAGTATGCCCGGGACAGGGAGTCAGCCCCAGCATTTT.